Reported below is one TCR beta chain. Antigen specificity is unknown. It was with a sample-barcoded 5' primer and a J-beta primer mix that a second PCR of about 6 to 11 cycles was run. TCRdb re-derived calls from the 5' RACE reads in MiXCR, one entry per CDR3 protein. Of about 1.4 million distinct CDR3 sequences in the sample, almost 60% are singletons; the top ten hold roughly 6.3%. These data are taken from a study of blood T cells in healthy people across ages. Study conclusions and caveats: A greater number of naive CD4+ cells and higher diversity distinguished long-lived donors from aged donors.

Donor samples were obtained from healthy Caucasian individuals from Russia, aged about 6 to 90. Researchers collected 9.5 to 10 milliliters of peripheral blood from every single donor. Source material: blood. The source is a man between 18 and 29 years old in good health.

CDR3 coding DNA: TGTGCCAGCAGTTTTGTGGGTCCCCCCTACGAGCAGTACTTC. It yields the protein CASSFVGPPYEQYF. The genes are TRBV27 and TRBJ2-4, with unresolved D. The end of the DNA is better explained by TRBJ2-7, so the J call may be wrong. Germline V gene data show CDR1 as MNHEY and CDR2 as SMNVEV (reference sequence). This CDR3 contains 14 residues.